This T cell receptor beta chain appears in the sequencing data of a study of blood T cells in healthy people across ages. Regarding the study as a whole: Significant beta diversity loss was already apparent by age approximately 38, declining roughly linearly. In long-lived donors, naive CD4+ cell counts and diversity exceeded those of aged donors.

Primers used in a second PCR of roughly 6 to 11 cycles were a sample-barcoded 5' primer and a J-beta primer mix. A single record per CDR3 protein comes from TCRdb applying MiXCR to the 5' RACE reads. The sample contains 550,000 to 750,000 distinct CDR3 sequences, around 21% of which appear only once. Turning to this clonotype: Its matching antigen is unknown.

Looked up from germline, CDR1 is SGHTA and CDR2 is FQGTGA. Trimming stripped 3 bases from V and 3 bases from J, with 11 bases between. This CDR3 spans 14 amino acids. Healthy individuals of Caucasian origin from Russia, aged roughly 6 to 100, served as donors. Sequencing was done on a sample of blood. This clonotype was obtained from a man aged 65 to 79 in good health. V is TRBV7-3 and J is TRBJ2-5; D could derive from TRBD1 or TRBD2 (5 bases each). This CDR3 is CASSLGPREETQYF. CDR3 nucleotide sequence: TGTGCCAGCAGCTTGGGACCCCGGGAAGAGACCCAGTACTTC.